The following is a T cell receptor beta chain sequence with its context. Antigen specificity is unknown. This entry belongs to a study of cytomegalovirus exposure and HLA in healthy donors. The wider study: Among the 300 to 400 donors who were genotyped, about 80% fell in the genetic ancestry cluster that is associated with self-reported Caucasian donors. Study findings and constraints: Previous analysis showed most TCR beta V segments were productive about 87% or about 30% of the time.

This CDR3 region has 15 residues. Germline CDR1 reads MNHEY; CDR2 reads SVGAGI. V dropped 4 bases and J dropped 0 bases, with 13 bases sitting between them. Primers: 60 Vbeta forward and 13 Jbeta reverse. The repertoire was sequenced with immunoSEQ multiplex PCR; TCRdb's copy has only in-frame clones and lacks some. The sample carries about 26,000 clones, about 70% recorded once. The specimen was PBMCs. The rearrangement joins TRBV6-5 to TRBJ2-7; TRBD1 might be the D (5 bases). The source is a woman in her forties or fifties in good health and CMV-seronegative. The CDR3 nucleotides are TGTGCCAGCAGTTTATCCAGGGCGAGCTCCTACGAGCAGTACTTC. This sequence encodes CASSLSRASSYEQYF.